Listed below are T cell receptor beta chains from one sample, sequenced in a study of CDR3 diversity in severe acne. TCRdb itself ran the PCR reads through MiXCR, one entry per CDR3 protein. The sample has some 90,000 distinct CDR3 sequences, roughly 52% seen once. The sample comprised blood. These receptors originate from a male donor in good health, serving as a control. CDR3s include the opening cysteine and the closing phenylalanine or tryptophan. Fields, in order: clone size, D gene, J gene, V gene, CDR3 protein, CDR3 DNA. A D gene is named only where the DNA matches it firmly. Size values are once, few and many counts, or a class for expanded clones, and some rows have none.

size: .; D: .; J: TRBJ2-2; V: TRBV20-1; CDR3: CSARGVGARTGELFF; DNA: TGCAGTGCTAGGGGGGTGGGGGCGCGAACCGGGGAGCTGTTTTTT
size: few; D: TRBD1; J: TRBJ2-5; V: TRBV2; CDR3: CASRRQGIQETQYF; DNA: TGTGCCAGCAGACGACAGGGGATCCAAGAGACCCAGTACTTC
size: once; D: TRBD2; J: TRBJ2-5; V: TRBV6-5; CDR3: CASIAGRVAEETQYF; DNA: TGTGCCAGCATAGCTGGGAGGGTCGCCGAAGAGACCCAGTACTTC
size: .; D: .; J: TRBJ1-1; V: TRBV20-1; CDR3: CSARAVTGFTEAFF; DNA: TGCAGTGCTAGAGCTGTGACGGGGTTTACTGAAGCTTTCTTT
size: once; D: TRBD1; J: TRBJ1-1; V: TRBV20-1; CDR3: CSARDEDRGHLRTEAFF; DNA: TGCAGTGCTAGAGATGAGGACAGGGGGCACTTAAGGACTGAAGCTTTCTTT
size: .; D: TRBD1; J: TRBJ2-7; V: TRBV29-1; CDR3: CSVVPGQGRNEQYF; DNA: TGCAGCGTTGTCCCGGGACAGGGTCGGAATGAGCAGTACTTC
size: many; D: TRBD1; J: TRBJ2-7; V: TRBV7-6; CDR3: CASSLGVAGGAISRYEQYF; DNA: TGTGCCAGCAGCTTAGGCGTTGCAGGGGGCGCGATATCTCGTTACGAGCAGTACTTC
size: once; D: .; J: TRBJ2-7; V: TRBV20-1; CDR3: CSARYEVGGYEQYF; DNA: TGCAGTGCTAGATATGAGGTCGGGGGTTACGAGCAGTACTTC
size: .; D: TRBD1; J: TRBJ1-1; V: TRBV7-9; CDR3: CASSTGTGATAFF; DNA: TGTGCCAGCAGCACCGGGACAGGGGCGACGGCTTTCTTT
size: .; D: .; J: TRBJ1-1; V: TRBV18; CDR3: CASSRGGYPEAFF; DNA: TGTGCCAGCTCCCGAGGGGGGTACCCTGAAGCTTTCTTT
size: many; D: .; J: TRBJ1-5; V: TRBV10-3; CDR3: CAISAAAGNQPQHF; DNA: TGTGCCATCAGCGCTGCGGCGGGCAATCAGCCCCAGCATTTT
size: many; D: .; J: TRBJ1-5; V: TRBV5-8; CDR3: CASGPVSSENQPQHF; DNA: TGTGCCAGCGGCCCAGTGTCGTCCGAGAATCAGCCCCAGCATTTT
size: .; D: TRBD1; J: TRBJ2-3; V: TRBV6-5; CDR3: CASSYAGTGGADTQYF; DNA: TGTGCCAGCAGTTACGCTGGGACAGGGGGCGCAGATACGCAGTATTTT
size: many; D: .; J: TRBJ1-1; V: TRBV5-1; CDR3: CASSLALGSPPEAFF; DNA: TGCGCCAGCAGCTTGGCTCTGGGATCGCCCCCTGAAGCTTTCTTT
size: many; D: .; J: TRBJ2-3; V: TRBV24-1; CDR3: CATSENPDTQYF; DNA: TGTGCCACCAGTGAGAATCCAGATACGCAGTATTTT
size: .; D: .; J: TRBJ1-1; V: TRBV7-9; CDR3: CASQPSTGEAFF; DNA: TGCGCCAGCCAACCGTCTACGGGTGAAGCTTTCTTT
size: .; D: .; J: TRBJ2-7; V: TRBV5-6; CDR3: CASSSLGIGGLYEQYF; DNA: TGTGCCAGCAGCTCCTTGGGGATCGGCGGGCTCTACGAGCAGTACTTC
size: .; D: TRBD2; J: TRBJ2-7; V: TRBV7-2; CDR3: CASSLYGGLAGCKGCEQYF; DNA: TGTGCCAGCAGCTTATACGGGGGACTAGCGGGGTGTAAGGGTTGCGAGCAGTACTTC
size: .; D: .; J: TRBJ2-5; V: TRBV2; CDR3: CASREETQYF; DNA: TGTGCCAGCAGAGAAGAGACCCAGTACTTC
size: .; D: .; J: TRBJ2-7; V: TRBV10-3; CDR3: CASSYVAGLNEQYF; DNA: TGTGCCAGCAGTTACGTGGCAGGCCTTAACGAGCAGTACTTC
size: .; D: TRBD1; J: TRBJ2-7; V: TRBV7-9; CDR3: CASSLPGGEQYF; DNA: TGTGCCAGCAGCTTACCAGGGGGCGAGCAGTACTTC
size: .; D: .; J: TRBJ1-6; V: TRBV11-3; CDR3: CASSLDYRNSPLHF; DNA: TGTGCCAGCAGCTTAGATTATCGGAATTCACCCCTCCACTTT
size: few; D: .; J: TRBJ1-5; V: TRBV6-1; CDR3: CASMKWDGKNQPQHF; DNA: TGTGCCAGCATGAAATGGGACGGTAAGAATCAGCCCCAGCATTTT
size: few; D: .; J: TRBJ1-6; V: TRBV5-4; CDR3: CASSFWATYNSPLHF; DNA: TGTGCCAGCAGCTTCTGGGCAACTTATAATTCACCCCTCCACTTT
size: .; D: .; J: TRBJ2-3; V: TRBV7-6; CDR3: CASSVWGQDTQYF; DNA: TGTGCCAGCAGCGTATGGGGGCAGGATACGCAGTATTTT
size: .; D: TRBD2; J: TRBJ2-7; V: TRBV7-6; CDR3: CASSPGGVNSYEQYF; DNA: TGTGCCAGCAGCCCCGGGGGGGTCAACTCCTACGAGCAGTACTTC
size: .; D: TRBD1; J: TRBJ2-3; V: TRBV20-1; CDR3: CSARERDRGGNQPQYF; DNA: TGCAGTGCTAGAGAGCGAGACAGGGGCGGCAATCAGCCGCAGTATTTT
size: .; D: .; J: TRBJ1-5; V: TRBV2; CDR3: CASNRLGSNQPRHF; DNA: TGTGCCAGCAATCGCCTAGGAAGCAATCAGCCCCGGCATTTT
size: once; D: .; J: TRBJ1-2; V: TRBV7-9; CDR3: CASSLGANTEAFFGYTF; DNA: TGTGCCAGCAGCTTAGGGGCGAACACTGAGGCTTTCTTTGGCTACACCTTC
size: medium-sized; D: .; J: TRBJ2-2; V: TRBV19; CDR3: CASSIDPAVTGELFF; DNA: TGTGCCAGTAGTATAGACCCGGCCGTCACCGGGGAGCTGTTTTTT
size: few; D: .; J: TRBJ2-2; V: TRBV11-2; CDR3: CASSLGSTGELFF; DNA: TGTGCCAGCAGCCTGGGGTCCACCGGGGAGCTGTTTTTT
size: few; D: .; J: TRBJ2-7; V: TRBV4-2; CDR3: CASSQGLGQYF; DNA: TGTGCCAGCAGCCAGGGACTGGGGCAGTACTTC
size: .; D: TRBD1; J: TRBJ1-6; V: TRBV20-1; CDR3: CSAARDRSWSPLHF; DNA: TGCAGTGCTGCCCGGGACAGGAGTTGGTCACCCCTCCACTTT
size: .; D: .; J: TRBJ1-5; V: TRBV25-1; CDR3: CASNLARDSNQPQHF; DNA: TGTGCCAGCAATCTCGCCCGGGATAGCAATCAGCCCCAGCATTTT
size: .; D: .; J: TRBJ2-5; V: TRBV7-9; CDR3: CASSSGRGETQYF; DNA: TGTGCCAGCAGCTCGGGGAGAGGGGAGACCCAGTACTTC
size: .; D: .; J: TRBJ1-3; V: TRBV6-1; CDR3: CASSEVPGSIYGYTIYF; DNA: TGTGCCAGCAGTGAAGTCCCAGGGAGTATCTATGGCTACACCATATATTTT
size: .; D: TRBD2; J: TRBJ2-5; V: TRBV19; CDR3: CASNQTSGREKETQYF; DNA: TGTGCCAGTAACCAGACTAGCGGGAGAGAGAAAGAGACCCAGTACTTC
size: few; D: .; J: TRBJ1-1; V: TRBV19; CDR3: CASVEGGKAFF; DNA: TGTGCCAGTGTTGAGGGGGGAAAAGCTTTCTTT
size: many; D: .; J: TRBJ1-2; V: TRBV19; CDR3: CASTMRGLSYGYTF; DNA: TGTGCCAGTACAATGCGGGGATTGAGCTATGGCTACACCTTC
size: .; D: .; J: TRBJ2-5; V: TRBV5-4; CDR3: CASSLQTGRETQYF; DNA: TGTGCCAGCAGCTTACAGACGGGCAGGGAGACCCAGTACTTC
size: .; D: .; J: TRBJ2-4; V: TRBV20-1; CDR3: CSARRSAEGGNIQYF; DNA: TGCAGTGCTAGAAGATCCGCGGAAGGGGGAAACATTCAGTACTTC
size: .; D: .; J: TRBJ1-2; V: TRBV5-1; CDR3: CASSLGDQSYGYTF; DNA: TGCGCCAGCAGCTTGGGAGACCAATCCTATGGCTACACCTTC
size: .; D: .; J: TRBJ2-2; V: TRBV5-1; CDR3: CASSSGRDWNTGELFF; DNA: TGCGCCAGCAGCTCCGGGCGGGACTGGAACACCGGGGAGCTGTTTTTT
size: few; D: TRBD1; J: TRBJ1-1; V: TRBV2; CDR3: CASARQGDTEAFF; DNA: TGTGCCAGCGCCAGACAGGGAGACACTGAAGCTTTCTTT
size: few; D: TRBD2; J: TRBJ2-3; V: TRBV20-1; CDR3: CSASLGLAGYTDTQYF; DNA: TGCAGTGCTAGCTTAGGACTAGCGGGGTACACAGATACGCAGTATTTT
size: .; D: TRBD2; J: TRBJ2-5; V: TRBV5-4; CDR3: CASSQGTSGRRETQYF; DNA: TGTGCCAGCAGCCAAGGTACTAGCGGGAGACGGGAGACCCAGTACTTC
size: once; D: TRBD1; J: TRBJ2-1; V: TRBV20-1; CDR3: CSPRGGQGSYNEQFF; DNA: TGCAGTCCTCGAGGGGGACAGGGGTCCTACAATGAGCAGTTCTTC
size: .; D: TRBD2; J: TRBJ2-3; V: TRBV6-5; CDR3: CASSLSTSGMRDTQYF; DNA: TGTGCCAGCAGTCTCTCGACTAGCGGGATGAGGGATACGCAGTATTTT
size: many; D: .; J: TRBJ1-6; V: TRBV12-3/TRBV12-4; CDR3: CASSLDSLSPLHF; DNA: TGTGCCAGCAGTTTAGACAGTCTTTCACCCCTCCACTTT
size: .; D: .; J: TRBJ1-6; V: TRBV5-1; CDR3: CASSLCSQTSPLHF; DNA: TGCGCCAGCAGCTTGTGTTCCCAGACTTCACCCCTCCACTTT
size: .; D: .; J: TRBJ2-7; V: TRBV7-2; CDR3: CASSLVRVSSYEQYF; DNA: TGTGCCAGCAGCTTAGTGCGGGTCAGCTCCTACGAGCAGTACTTC
size: .; D: TRBD1; J: TRBJ1-2; V: TRBV30; CDR3: CAWTRDRGYYGYTF; DNA: TGTGCCTGGACTCGGGACAGGGGGTACTATGGCTACACCTTC
size: many; D: .; J: TRBJ1-5; V: TRBV2; CDR3: CASRDDGNQPQHF; DNA: TGTGCCAGCAGGGACGACGGAAATCAGCCCCAGCATTTT
size: .; D: .; J: TRBJ2-2; V: TRBV9; CDR3: CASSVDGGPGELFF; DNA: TGTGCCAGCAGCGTAGATGGCGGGCCCGGGGAGCTGTTTTTT
size: many; D: .; J: TRBJ2-7; V: TRBV10-3; CDR3: CVIKGVGAGAYEQYF; DNA: TGTGTCATCAAGGGGGTGGGGGCGGGGGCCTACGAGCAGTACTTC